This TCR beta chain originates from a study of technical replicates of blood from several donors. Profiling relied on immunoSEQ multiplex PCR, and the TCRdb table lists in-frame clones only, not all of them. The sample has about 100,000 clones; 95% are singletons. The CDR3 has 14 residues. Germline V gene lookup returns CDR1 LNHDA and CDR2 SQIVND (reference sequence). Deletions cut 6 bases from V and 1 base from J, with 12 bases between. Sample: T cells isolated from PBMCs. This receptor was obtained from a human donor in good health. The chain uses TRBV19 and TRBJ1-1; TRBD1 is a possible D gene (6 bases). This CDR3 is CASSPTGQNTEAFF. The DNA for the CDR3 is TGTGCCAGTAGCCCAACGGGACAGAACACTGAAGCTTTCTTT. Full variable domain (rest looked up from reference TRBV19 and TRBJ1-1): DGGITQSPKYLFRKEGQNVTLSCEQNLNHDAMYWYRQDPGQGLRLIYYSQIVNDFQKGDIAEGYSVSREKKESFPLTVTSAQKNPTAFYLCASSPTGQNTEAFFGQGTRLTVV.